The clone carrying this T cell receptor beta chain turned up a few times. Its specificity is not known. The study ran its PCR with 60 Vbeta and 13 Jbeta primers. The method was immunoSEQ multiplex PCR; TCRdb's version includes in-frame clones alone and lacks a portion of them. The sample lists under 150,000 clones; 78% were seen once. Germline CDR1 SGDLS, CDR2 YYNGEE. Deletions cut 0 bases from V and 4 bases from J, with 6 bases between. The CDR3 runs to 13 residues. These data are taken from a study of cytomegalovirus exposure and HLA in healthy donors. Study-wide results and caveats: From TCR beta sequences, most subjects' HLA-A and HLA-B alleles were reportedly predicted accurately. A cluster of highly shared sequence variants was likely a sequencing artifact. Equally common other TCR beta chains were less clonally expanded than HLA-associated ones, a later analysis found.

The sample consisted of PBMCs. This clonotype was sampled from a woman in her twenties or thirties in good health and CMV-seropositive. This chain joins TRBV9 and TRBJ2-3, with D possibly TRBD1 on 6 matching bases. The CDR3 protein is CASSVGGPDTQYF. DNA for the CDR3: TGTGCCAGCAGCGTAGGGGGGCCAGATACGCAGTATTTT.